This TCR beta chain was found in a study of beta chain features in type 1 diabetes. To note about this clone: Its cognate antigen is unknown.

V gave up 0 bases and J gave up 4 bases, with 6 bases separating them. Per germline, CDR1 KGHSH and CDR2 LQKENI. This CDR3 is 14 amino acids long. Study conclusions and caveats: Shorter TCRB CDR3s, moderately but significantly so, marked every one of the four CD4+ subsets in Type 1 diabetes patients.

Reverse transcription of all isolated RNA meant that expressed TCRB transcripts were sequenced. The repertoire was sequenced with immunoSEQ multiplex PCR; TCRdb's copy has only in-frame clones and lacks some. This table has roughly 130,000 clones, roughly 15% appearing once. The sequence was obtained from a man younger than 40 with type 1 diabetes. Sequencing used central memory CD4+ T cells from blood. The V and J genes are TRBV18 and TRBJ2-2; D remains unclear. In DNA, the CDR3 is TGTGCCAGCTCACCACCGGTTACCACCGGGGAGCTGTTTTTT. It codes for CASSPPVTTGELFF.